A selection of T cell receptor beta chains follows, all from one sample in a study of cytomegalovirus exposure and HLA in healthy donors. Profiled with immunoSEQ multiplex PCR; TCRdb holds only in-frame clones, not every one. The data contain 120,000 to 150,000 clones, roughly 79% of them singletons. The sample taken for sequencing was PBMCs. The receptors originated from a male donor in good health and CMV-seronegative. Each CDR3 is given with its conserved first and last residue. D genes are given only for firm matches.

v_gene	j_gene	d_gene	CDR3aa
TRBV25-1	TRBJ2-7	TRBD1	CATRTGTEQYF
TRBV18	TRBJ2-1	TRBD2	CASSPSARGNDEQFF
TRBV2	TRBJ2-5	TRBD2	CASSETLAGSTQYF
TRBV18	TRBJ2-5	-	CASSRPGGVETQYF
TRBV13	TRBJ2-1	-	CASIGLNNEQFF
TRBV4-1	TRBJ2-7	TRBD1	CASCQELADRGTNEQYF
TRBV5-1	TRBJ2-5	TRBD2	CASSLVGLAGVGETQYF
TRBV5-1	TRBJ2-7	-	CASSYEPDSYEQYF
TRBV5-6	TRBJ2-6	-	CASTSYSGANVLTF
TRBV4-2	TRBJ2-7	-	CASSLGGGLSSYEQYF
TRBV9	TRBJ1-1	TRBD1	CASSRSTTGVGTEAFF
TRBV11-2	TRBJ2-3	TRBD1	CASSSQGVEDTQYF
TRBV7-3	TRBJ2-1	-	CASSPPELETREQFF
TRBV7-7	TRBJ2-1	-	CASSSYRYNEQFF
TRBV7-2	TRBJ2-7	-	CASSLWGGGDEQYF
TRBV5-8	TRBJ2-7	TRBD1	CASSYYAPTGKSYEQYF
TRBV29-1	TRBJ1-4	TRBD1	CSVPTGTGGAELFF
TRBV11-3	TRBJ2-1	TRBD2	CASSPNPVRLAGGRYNEQFF
TRBV18	TRBJ2-1	TRBD2	CASSPGGGAYNEQFF
TRBV10-3	TRBJ1-1	-	CAISFIVGQHTEAFF
TRBV5-1	TRBJ2-7	TRBD2	CASSLGPGGGPDEQYF
TRBV7-8	TRBJ1-5	-	CASSPRGNQPQHF
TRBV5-1	TRBJ1-1	-	CASSLDSMNTEAFF
TRBV7-9	TRBJ2-7	-	CASSSPTGEDYF
TRBV30	TRBJ1-3	-	CAHTVAGNTIYF
TRBV7-2	TRBJ1-1	-	CASSATGTVGGEAFF
TRBV27	TRBJ1-4	TRBD1	CASSLLRGTGNEKLFF
TRBV6-1	TRBJ2-1	-	CASSEASYYEQFF
TRBV6-5	TRBJ1-2	-	CASRVTEQSYGYTF
TRBV5-4	TRBJ1-2	-	CASSPIGEAYGYTF
TRBV4-1	TRBJ1-3	-	CASSQDRITGSGNTIYF
TRBV30	TRBJ1-2	-	CAWKQWGYTF
TRBV9	TRBJ1-6	TRBD1	CASSLHQGGGNSPLHF